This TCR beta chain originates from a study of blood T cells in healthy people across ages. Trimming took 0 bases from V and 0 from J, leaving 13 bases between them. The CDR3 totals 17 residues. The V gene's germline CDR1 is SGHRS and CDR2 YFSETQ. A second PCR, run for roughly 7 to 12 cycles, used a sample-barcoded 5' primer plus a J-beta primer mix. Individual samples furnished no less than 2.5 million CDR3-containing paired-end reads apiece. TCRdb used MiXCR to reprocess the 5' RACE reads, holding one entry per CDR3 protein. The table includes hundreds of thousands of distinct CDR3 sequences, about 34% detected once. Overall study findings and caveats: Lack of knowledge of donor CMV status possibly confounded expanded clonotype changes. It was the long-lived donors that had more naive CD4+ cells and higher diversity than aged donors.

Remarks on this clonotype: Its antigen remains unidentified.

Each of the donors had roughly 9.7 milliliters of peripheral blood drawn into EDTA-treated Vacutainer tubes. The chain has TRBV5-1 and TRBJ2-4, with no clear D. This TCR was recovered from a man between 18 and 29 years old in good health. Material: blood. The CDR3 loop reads CASSLVDGNVAKNIQYF. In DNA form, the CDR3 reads TGCGCCAGCAGCTTGGTTGACGGAAATGTAGCCAAAAACATTCAGTACTTC.